This passage covers 23 T cell receptor beta chains from one sample sequenced in a study of T-cell memory formation after mild COVID-19. MiXCR was run by TCRdb on the 5' RACE reads, yielding one entry per CDR3 protein. The data show 180,000 or so distinct CDR3 sequences, roughly 17% seen once. The sample consisted of PBMCs or a T cell subset sorted from them (not recorded which). These receptor sequences come from an adult woman who had mild COVID-19 (a few samples of this study predate the infection). Cell type and time point are not known.

The chain recombines TRBV25-1 with TRBJ1-4, with 9 bases aligning to TRBD1. Germline V CDR1 and CDR2: MGHDK, SYGVNS. CDR3 length equals 15 residues. Losses at the gene ends were 5 bases for V and 5 bases for J; bases not matched to a gene: 6. In DNA, the CDR3 is TGTGCCAGCAGTACTCACAGGGGGCCGAATGAAAAACTGTTTTTT. Encoded protein: CASSTHRGPNEKLFF.

J is TRBJ2-3 and V is TRBV7-9, with 15 nucleotides matching TRBD2. Germline CDR1 reads SEHNR; CDR2 reads FQNEAQ (reference sequence). The length of the CDR3 is 18 residues. Trimming removed 5 bases from V and 1 base from J; junction bases left unmatched: 7. CDR3 loop: CASSLGTSGGLRTDTQYF. The CDR3 DNA sequence: TGTGCCAGCAGCCTCGGGACTAGCGGGGGGCTCCGCACAGATACGCAGTATTTT.

In nucleotides, the CDR3 is TGTGCTAGTGGTTTTGTCTACGAGCAGTACTTC. Its translation is CASGFVYEQYF. This chain joins TRBV12-5 and TRBJ2-7; D is unclear. CDR3 length: 11 residues. Germline lookup yields CDR1 LGHNT and CDR2 FRNRAP. Trimming left V 3 bases short and J 3 bases short, with 3 bases between.

This clonotype has a handful of counts. The genes are TRBV12-3 or TRBV12-4 and TRBJ2-3; D is possibly TRBD1 (7 bases). V was pared by 3 bases and J by 3 bases, with 10 bases between. CDR3 size: 14 residues. The CDR3 nucleotides read TGTGCCAGCAGTTTCAGGGGGAGGACAGATACGCAGTATTTT. Translated: CASSFRGRTDTQYF.

This rearrangement joins TRBV6-6 to TRBJ2-1; 8 bases map to TRBD1. Trimming took 5 bases from V and 13 from J; bases not matched to a gene: 7. The CDR3 is 12 residues long. Germline lookup yields CDR1 MNHNY and CDR2 SVGAGI (reference sequence). CDR3 DNA sequence: TGTGCCAGCAGTGCAGGGGGCGGGTCCCAGTTCTTC. Translated: CASSAGGGSQFF.

This chain joins TRBV12-3 or TRBV12-4 and TRBJ2-2, with D maybe TRBD1 (5 bases). CDR3 size: 13 residues. V lost 3 bases to trimming and J lost 6 bases, with 8 bases between them. CDR3 sequence (DNA): TGTGCCAGCAGTTTTCTAGGGGCCGGGGAGCTGTTTTTT. Protein sequence: CASSFLGAGELFF.

This chain links TRBV6-2 or TRBV6-3 with TRBJ1-2, with TRBD1 identical over 8 bases. This CDR3 has 12 residues. Germline V lookup: CDR1 MNHEY, CDR2 SVGEGT. V shed 8 bases, J shed 4 bases, and the junction held 3 bases outside the gene matches. The DNA of the CDR3 is TGTGCCAGCGGGCAGGGGGCCTATGGCTACACCTTC. Residues: CASGQGAYGYTF.

The chain joins TRBV6-5 to TRBJ2-1, with 9 nucleotides matching TRBD1. V gave up 5 bases and J gave up 1 base; unmatched junction bases: 6. Looked up from germline, CDR1 is MNHEY and CDR2 is SVGAGI. This CDR3 spans 16 amino acids. The DNA of the CDR3 is TGTGCCAGCAGTACAAGACAGGGGGGATCCTACAATGAGCAGTTCTTC. Translated: CASSTRQGGSYNEQFF.

This rearrangement joins TRBV6-5 to TRBJ2-5; the match to TRBD2 covers 10 bases. This CDR3 has 16 amino acids. V lost 5 bases and J lost 3; bases outside the gene matches: 9. CDR1 is MNHEY and CDR2 is SVGAGI in the germline V gene. CDR3 sequence reads: CASSRPSSGGKETQYF. CDR3 in DNA: TGTGCCAGCAGTCGCCCATCTAGCGGGGGAAAAGAGACCCAGTACTTC.

The chain recombines TRBV20-1 with TRBJ2-2; maybe TRBD2 (5 bases). Trimming left V 7 bases short and J 6 bases short, with 12 bases between. The CDR3 length is 12 residues. Germline V gene sequence: CDR1 DFQATT, CDR2 SNEGSKA (reference sequence). The CDR3 DNA reads TGCAGTGGATGGAGCGGCGCCGGGGAGCTGTTTTTT. This gives the protein CSGWSGAGELFF.

The chain carries TRBV5-1 and TRBJ2-3, with D perhaps TRBD1 (5 bases). CDR3 length: 16 amino acids. Trimming left V 3 bases short and J 4 bases short, with 18 bases between. Per germline, CDR1 SGHRS and CDR2 YFSETQ. The DNA of the CDR3 is TGCGCCAGCAGCTCTACAGGCTCCGTGGCAGCAGATACGCAGTATTTT. It specifies CASSSTGSVAADTQYF.

This chain connects TRBV29-1 to TRBJ1-2; D may be TRBD1 (5 bases). Trimming removed 7 bases from V and 8 bases from J, with 14 bases in between. This CDR3 contains 11 residues. The germline CDR1 and CDR2 sequences are SQVTM and ANQGSEA. The CDR3 bases are TGCAGCGCCCGGGGGTGGGAAGGCTACACCTTC. This sequence encodes CSARGWEGYTF.

The rearrangement joins TRBV7-2 to TRBJ2-3, with 8 bases that match TRBD2. This CDR3 comprises 16 residues. Germline V CDR1 and CDR2: SGHTA, FQGNSA. After removal of 5 bases from V and 2 bases from J, the junction contained 9 bases not matched to a gene. The CDR3 is CASSTQAGVTTDTQYF. The CDR3 DNA is TGTGCCAGCAGCACCCAAGCGGGGGTTACCACAGATACGCAGTATTTT.

The rearrangement joins TRBV14 to TRBJ2-3; D gene unclear. CDR1 is SGHDN, CDR2 FVKESK, per germline. V gave up 3 bases and J gave up 3 bases, with 4 bases separating them. CDR3 length: 12 residues. This CDR3 is CASSHQTDTQYF. CDR3 DNA: TGTGCCAGCAGCCACCAGACAGATACGCAGTATTTT. The full variable domain, with the rest looked up from reference TRBV14 and TRBJ2-3, is EAGVTQFPSHSVIEKGQTVTLRCDPISGHDNLYWYRRVMGKEIKFLLHFVKESKQDESGMPNNRFLAERTGGTYSTLKVQPAELEDSGVYFCASSHQTDTQYFGPGTRLTVL.

This chain connects TRBV6-5 to TRBJ2-3; D possibly corresponds to TRBD1 (5 bases). CDR1 and CDR2 (germline): MNHEY, SVGAGI. CDR3 length: 20 residues. V lost 0 bases to trimming and J lost 4 bases, with 26 bases between them. The CDR3 bases are TGTGCCAGCAGTTACTCAGGGTCAAAGTTGTCGACAGAAGGGGCAGATACGCAGTATTTT. Translation: CASSYSGSKLSTEGADTQYF.

The V gene is TRBV10-3, the J gene TRBJ2-3; TRBD1 matches at 8 bases. Germline-derived CDR1 and CDR2 are ENHRY and SYGVKD. This CDR3 is built from 14 residues. J gave up 4 bases and V 0 bases, and 0 bases lay outside the gene matches. CDR3 loop: CAISESQGADTQYF. The CDR3 DNA sequence: TGTGCCATCAGTGAGTCACAGGGGGCAGATACGCAGTATTTT.

This clonotype appeared a single time. The CDR3: CSASPGHKQPQHF. The DNA of the CDR3 is TGCAGTGCTAGTCCGGGACACAAACAGCCCCAGCATTTT. This chain uses TRBV20-1 with TRBJ1-5, with a tentative D call TRBD1 (6 bases). Germline CDR1 is DFQATT and CDR2 is SNEGSKA (reference sequence). The V end was cut by 3 bases, the J end by 7 bases, with 13 bases between. This CDR3 is built from 13 residues.

In its sample, this clonotype was seen a few times. The chain combines TRBV2 with TRBJ2-5; TRBD1 is a possible D gene (5 bases). Per germline, CDR1 SNHLY and CDR2 FYNNEI. The CDR3 has 15 amino acids. Trimming stripped 1 base from V and 1 base from J, with 10 bases between. CDR3 nucleotide sequence: TGTGCCAGCAGTGAAGATAGGACAACCCAAGAGACCCAGTACTTC. Protein: CASSEDRTTQETQYF.

V and J are TRBV5-1 and TRBJ2-1, with 7 bases matching TRBD2. Germline V gene data show CDR1 as SGHRS and CDR2 as YFSETQ. There are 14 residues in the CDR3. Losses at the gene ends were 0 bases for V and 7 bases for J; bases not matched to a gene: 4. The CDR3 DNA follows: TGCGCCAGCAGCTTGGAGGGAGGGCGAAATGAGCAGTTCTTC. Protein: CASSLEGGRNEQFF.

This clonotype was counted a few times. V usage is TRBV7-2 and J usage is TRBJ2-3; D not resolved. Trimming took off 2 bases at V and 4 bases at J, with 13 bases between the two ends. The CDR3 totals 15 residues. Germline V gene data show CDR1 as SGHTA and CDR2 as FQGNSA. CDR3 residues: CASSLSGAGPDTQYF. In DNA form, the CDR3 reads TGTGCCAGCAGCTTATCTGGAGCCGGTCCAGATACGCAGTATTTT.

V gene TRBV12-3 or TRBV12-4 combines with J gene TRBJ2-3, with D perhaps matching TRBD2 (5 bases). Trimming took 3 bases from V and 2 from J, leaving 15 bases between them. The CDR3 is 16 amino acids. The DNA of the CDR3 is TGTGCCAGCAGTTTCGAGGGTTCTGGATTCACAGATACGCAGTATTTT. Encoded protein: CASSFEGSGFTDTQYF.

The chain uses TRBV5-1 and TRBJ1-1; D unresolved. The germline V and J ends were trimmed by 5 bases and 0 bases, with 11 bases remaining between them. CDR3 length: 14 residues. Germline CDR1 reads SGHRS; CDR2 reads YFSETQ. The CDR3 DNA reads as TGCGCCAGCAGACCCAAAAGGATGAACACTGAAGCTTTCTTT. Amino acids: CASRPKRMNTEAFF.

This clonotype has a handful of counts. The rearrangement links TRBV6-5 to TRBJ2-6; D not resolved. V lost 2 bases and J lost 4, with 9 bases in between. CDR3 length: 15 amino acids. In germline, CDR1 is MNHEY, CDR2 SVGAGI. The CDR3 loop reads CASSYDMTGANVLTF. CDR3 DNA: TGTGCCAGCAGTTACGACATGACCGGGGCCAACGTCCTGACTTTC.